This TCR beta chain came from a study of Ad26.COV2.S vaccination and SARS-CoV-2 variants. Indicated treatment: about 20 received Ad26.COV2.S at low or high dose, single or two shots; about five received placebo; per-sample allocation not given. The study sampled participants on day 63 after the first vaccine or placebo injection. SARS-CoV-2 spike from the Wuhan strain was encoded by the vaccine, an Ad26 vector. Data came from immunoSEQ multiplex PCR; TCRdb stores just in-frame clones and leaves some out. The data contain some 460,000 clones, about 89% of them singletons. The sequence was collected from a person between 18 and 65 years old who received the Ad26.COV2.S COVID-19 vaccine or a placebo. Sequenced here: peripheral blood, sampled in a trial of Ad26.COV2.S vaccine versus placebo.

CDR3: CASSLGLAGAYEQYF. DNA for the CDR3: TGTGCCAGCAGCCTTGGACTAGCGGGAGCCTACGAGCAGTACTTC. The chain is built from TRBV11-2 and TRBJ2-7; 13 positions match TRBD2. Germline CDR1 is SGHAT and CDR2 is FQNNGV. There are 15 residues in the CDR3. The junction had 3 bases not matched to a gene; V was cut back by 5 bases and J by 2 bases.